Below, one T cell receptor beta chain is given with its context. The antigen is not known. Donors, healthy HIV-negative adults, lacked recent acute infections or vaccinations. Only Caucasian adults living in Nashville, Tennessee made up the donor group. The study ran the assay at deep level. The data were produced by immunoSEQ multiplex PCR, yet TCRdb's version contains in-frame clones alone and is incomplete. The data hold some 2.1 million clones, with about 95% observed a single time. This CDR3 contains 16 residues. The ends were cut back, 5 bases at V and 2 bases at J, with 16 bases in the middle. Germline V gene lookup returns CDR1 MDHEN and CDR2 SYDVKM. This sample is part of a study of shared clonotypes between healthy human individuals. Study results and caveats: It was the non-shared clonotypes that had lower generation probabilities than clonotypes shared by all four donors.

The chain has TRBV28 and TRBJ2-4; no clear D. The sequence derives from a man between 18 and 35 years old in good health. The source material was naive CD4+ T cells sorted from blood. The subset denotes: CD45RA+ positively selected. The DNA for the CDR3 is TGTGCCAGCAGTCCGCTCTCCACCCGATCCAAAAACATTCAGTACTTC. Translation: CASSPLSTRSKNIQYF.